A selection of T cell receptor beta chains follows, all from one sample in a study of vaccination and CD4 T cells after COVID-19. Their cognate antigens are unknown. TCRdb reanalysed the PCR reads using MiXCR and keeps one entry per CDR3 protein. In the table there are some 15,000 distinct CDR3 sequences, 30% to 35% of which are singletons. Source: CD4+ T cells from blood, cultured in vitro, taken after SARS-CoV-2 vaccination. Receptors were obtained from a human donor who had recovered from COVID-19. Both conserved end residues are part of each CDR3. D genes are given only for firm matches. Expanded clones are given a class, and other clones once, few, many or no size at all.

TRBJ1-3 NA TRBV18 NA TGTGCCAGCTCAAAAACGAGCTCTGGAAACACCATATATTTT CASSKTSSGNTIYF
TRBJ2-1 NA TRBV28 NA TGTGCCAGCAGTTCGACAACCCCTACAGTGTGGGATGAGCAGTTCTTC CASSSTTPTVWDEQFF
TRBJ2-5 TRBD2 TRBV10-1 once TGCGCCAGCAGTGAGTCGATGAGCGGGGGGCAAGAGACCCAGTACTTC CASSESMSGGQETQYF
TRBJ2-2 TRBD2 TRBV7-2 NA TGTGCCAGCAGCTTAGGACTAGCGGGAGGGAACACCGGGGAGCTGTTTTTT CASSLGLAGGNTGELFF
TRBJ1-2 TRBD1 TRBV19 NA TGTGCCAGTAGTATAGCCTCGACAGGGCGGAATGGCTACACCTTC CASSIASTGRNGYTF
TRBJ1-2 NA TRBV12-3/TRBV12-4 NA TGTGCCACCTGGGGGGGGCCGAGGAGTGGCTACACCTTC CATWGGPRSGYTF
TRBJ1-1 NA TRBV28 few TGTGCCAGCAGTTTATTCCTGGGCTTAAACACTGAAGCTTTCTTT CASSLFLGLNTEAFF
TRBJ1-6 TRBD1 TRBV29-1 NA TGCAGCGTTGAAGATCTGGGACAGCCCGGTTCCCTCCACTTT CSVEDLGQPGSLHF
TRBJ2-7 NA TRBV28 few TGTGCCAGCAGTTTGGCTCTTAGGGGTCGCGAGCAGTACTTC CASSLALRGREQYF
TRBJ2-7 NA TRBV7-8 NA TGTGCCAGCAGCTTAGAACTAGGAGCTACCTACGAGCAGTACTTC CASSLELGATYEQYF
TRBJ2-7 NA TRBV30 NA TGTGCCTGGAGTTTTAGGGGGGGCGAGCAGTACTTC CAWSFRGGEQYF
TRBJ1-1 NA TRBV6-1 NA TGTGCCAGCAGTCCGCTGGGTTGGGACATGAACACTGAAGCTTTCTTT CASSPLGWDMNTEAFF
TRBJ1-2 NA TRBV6-1 few TGTGCCACAAAGACAGGAGAATTGATTGTTGGCTACACCTTC CATKTGELIVGYTF
TRBJ2-7 TRBD2 TRBV27 few TGTGCCAGCAGGTTAGCGGGCCCCTCAACTCTATTAACCTACGAGCAGTACTTC CASRLAGPSTLLTYEQYF
TRBJ2-1 NA TRBV7-2 few TGTGCCAGCAGCTTGGAGCCCCTTGAGCAGTTCTTC CASSLEPLEQFF
TRBJ1-1 TRBD1 TRBV7-8 NA TGTGCCAGCAGCTTAGCGCCCTATGACAGGGGCGTTAGAGCTTTCTTT CASSLAPYDRGVRAFF
TRBJ2-1 NA TRBV6-1 NA TGTGCCAGCAGTGATGGGGCCCCCCCGTTCTTC CASSDGAPPFF
TRBJ2-7 TRBD1 TRBV28 few TGTGCCAGCATTGCCGGGACAGGGCTCTACGAGCAGTACTTC CASIAGTGLYEQYF
TRBJ2-2 NA TRBV10-2 NA TGCGCCAGCAGCGAGACCCCGAACACCGGGGAGCTGTTTTTT CASSETPNTGELFF
TRBJ2-1 TRBD2 TRBV20-1 few TGCAGCGCCGATGCCCCCGCGGTAGCGGGGACCTACAATGAGCAGTTCTTC CSADAPAVAGTYNEQFF
TRBJ2-7 NA TRBV6-2/TRBV6-3 few TGTGCCACCCGAGACAGACCCTACGAGCAGTACTTC CATRDRPYEQYF
TRBJ2-1 NA TRBV5-6 NA TGTGCCAGCAGCTCGGGCAGGGGTAGCTCCTACAATGAGCAGTTCTTC CASSSGRGSSYNEQFF